Listed below are T cell receptor beta chains from one sample, sequenced in a study of blood T cell repertoires in COVID-19. Data came from immunoSEQ multiplex PCR; TCRdb stores just in-frame clones and leaves some out. This sample yields around 120,000 clones, of which 90% are seen a single time; 3.8% belongs to the top ten. Sequenced sample: peripheral blood. All receptors derive from a woman aged 55-69 years with COVID-19, enrolled during active disease. Each CDR3 is given with its conserved first and last residue. The D gene is left open where the match is weak. Clone size is shown for a subset of rows, as once, few, many or a class of expanded clone.

CATTLSRGGRFFKNNEQFF,TGTGCCACCACCCTGAGTCGGGGGGGACGCTTCTTTAAGAACAATGAGCAGTTCTTC,-,TRBV15,TRBJ2-1,TRBD2
CASKLPGAYGYTF,TGTGCCAGCAAGCTGCCTGGAGCCTATGGCTACACCTTC,-,TRBV6-5,TRBJ1-2,-
CASSYQGFYGYTF,TGTGCCAGCAGCTACCAGGGGTTCTATGGCTACACCTTC,-,TRBV3-1/TRBV3-2,TRBJ1-2,-
CASSLGRFEAFF,TGTGCCAGCAGCCTGGGTCGGTTTGAAGCTTTCTTT,-,TRBV5-6,TRBJ1-1,-
CASSTRGGNTIYF,TGTGCCAGCAGCACCAGGGGGGGAAACACCATATATTTT,-,TRBV6-5,TRBJ1-3,TRBD1
CASSLLGLNTEAFF,TGTGCCAGCAGCTTACTAGGCCTAAACACTGAAGCTTTCTTT,-,TRBV7-8,TRBJ1-1,-
CAWSGTSVGDEQFF,TGTGCCTGGAGTGGAACTAGCGTAGGCGATGAGCAGTTCTTC,-,TRBV30,TRBJ2-1,TRBD2
CASSPAGGRYEQYF,TGTGCCAGCTCCCCAGCGGGGGGTAGATACGAGCAGTACTTC,-,TRBV18,TRBJ2-7,TRBD2
CASSLSMPLSGNTIYF,TGTGCCAGCAGCCTCTCTATGCCACTCTCTGGAAACACCATATATTTT,-,TRBV11-2,TRBJ1-3,-
CASSNPTGGPVNEQFF,TGTGCCAGCAGCAACCCCACGGGGGGGCCTGTCAATGAGCAGTTCTTC,-,TRBV9,TRBJ2-1,TRBD2
CASSLVKQPRDTQYF,TGTGCCAGCAGCTTAGTGAAACAGCCCAGGGATACGCAGTATTTT,once,TRBV7-2,TRBJ2-3,-
CASSSPLRAGGQETQYF,TGTGCCAGCAGCTCCCCCTTGAGAGCGGGGGGGCAAGAGACCCAGTACTTC,-,TRBV7-6,TRBJ2-5,TRBD2
CASSPLGQGVYEQYF,TGTGCCAGCAGCCCCCTGGGACAGGGGGTCTACGAGCAGTATTTC,-,TRBV3-1/TRBV3-2,TRBJ2-7,TRBD1
CASSLERDRGTGELFF,TGTGCCAGCAGCTTAGAGCGCGACAGGGGTACCGGGGAGCTGTTTTTT,few,TRBV7-7,TRBJ2-2,TRBD1
CASSQDFRARYNSPLHF,TGTGCCAGCAGCCAAGATTTCAGGGCTCGGTATAATTCACCCCTCCACTTT,-,TRBV4-2,TRBJ1-6,-
CATSDTGQGAGDTQYF,TGTGCCACCAGTGATACCGGACAGGGGGCGGGAGATACGCAGTATTTT,-,TRBV24-1,TRBJ2-3,TRBD1
CASSQRGRRGSTDTQYF,TGTGCCAGCAGCCAACGCGGAAGGCGGGGGAGCACAGATACGCAGTATTTT,-,TRBV3-1/TRBV3-2,TRBJ2-3,TRBD2
CASSAVRLAGGPGTQYF,TGTGCCAGCAGCGCCGTGAGACTAGCGGGGGGGCCCGGGACCCAGTACTTC,-,TRBV2,TRBJ2-5,TRBD2
CASSPLQTVTEAFF,TGTGCCAGCAGCCCGCTTCAAACAGTTACTGAAGCTTTCTTT,-,TRBV2,TRBJ1-1,-
CASSVDPGTGREAFF,TGTGCCAGCAGCGTAGACCCTGGGACAGGGAGGGAAGCTTTCTTT,-,TRBV9,TRBJ1-1,TRBD1
CASSRFRDSYNEQFF,TGTGCCAGCAGCCGATTCCGGGACAGCTACAATGAGCAGTTCTTC,-,TRBV4-2,TRBJ2-1,TRBD1
CASSSQGFAEAFF,TGTGCCAGCAGTTCTCAGGGCTTTGCTGAAGCTTTCTTT,-,TRBV27,TRBJ1-1,-
CASSTLGGGYNSPLHF,TGTGCCAGCAGCACCTTAGGGGGCGGATATAATTCACCCCTCCACTTT,-,TRBV11-1,TRBJ1-6,TRBD1
CASSQDYGEPGNTIYF,TGCGCCAGCAGCCAAGACTACGGGGAGCCTGGAAACACCATATATTTT,-,TRBV4-3,TRBJ1-3,-
CASSYAALGTEAFF,TGTGCCAGCAGTTATGCGGCCTTGGGCACTGAAGCTTTCTTT,-,TRBV6-2/TRBV6-3,TRBJ1-1,-
CASSLQGTDTQYF,TGTGCCAGCAGCTTACAGGGGACAGATACGCAGTATTTT,-,TRBV7-9,TRBJ2-3,-
CASSIALVGGNWAFF,TGTGCCAGTAGTATAGCTCTCGTCGGTGGTAATTGGGCTTTCTTT,-,TRBV19,TRBJ1-1,-
CASSLEGQGASFTEKLFF,TGTGCCAGCAGCTTGGAGGGGCAGGGGGCCAGTTTTACAGAAAAACTGTTTTTT,-,TRBV5-5,TRBJ1-4,TRBD1
CSASSSPNEQFF,TGCAGTGCTAGTTCTAGCCCCAATGAGCAGTTCTTC,-,TRBV20-1,TRBJ2-1,-
CASSATGVWPQHF,TGTGCCAGCAGCGCAACAGGGGTATGGCCCCAGCATTTT,-,TRBV7-2,TRBJ1-5,TRBD1
CASRSGKHYGYTF,TGTGCCAGTAGGTCAGGGAAACACTATGGCTACACCTTC,-,TRBV19,TRBJ1-2,-
CASSYGLAGSYEQYF,TGTGCCAGCAGTTACGGACTAGCGGGCTCCTACGAGCAGTACTTC,once,TRBV6-2/TRBV6-3,TRBJ2-7,TRBD2
CASSYPTGSGANVLTF,TGTGCCAGCAGCTACCCGACAGGGTCTGGGGCCAACGTCCTGACTTTC,few,TRBV7-9,TRBJ2-6,TRBD1
CASSINGQGGSPLHF,TGTGCCAGTAGTATAAATGGACAGGGCGGTTCACCCCTCCACTTT,-,TRBV19,TRBJ1-6,TRBD1
CASSMGGGANTQYF,TGTGCCAGTAGTATGGGCGGGGGGGCGAATACGCAGTATTTT,-,TRBV19,TRBJ2-3,TRBD2
CASSSPRATGELFF,TGTGCCAGCAGCTCCCCCAGGGCGACCGGGGAGCTGTTTTTT,once,TRBV11-3,TRBJ2-2,-
CASGLAIAGVAYF,TGTGCTAGTGGTTTGGCCATAGCGGGGGTAGCGTACTTC,-,TRBV12-5,TRBJ2-5,TRBD2
CALHSGGAGSGYEQYF,TGTGCCCTTCATTCGGGGGGCGCGGGATCAGGGTACGAGCAGTACTTC,-,TRBV7-3,TRBJ2-7,-
CALGLKRAYGYTF,TGTGCCCTTGGTCTCAAACGCGCCTATGGCTACACCTTC,few,TRBV21-1,TRBJ1-2,-
CASRGQGGNYEQYF,TGTGCCAGCAGAGGACAGGGGGGCAATTACGAGCAGTACTTC,-,TRBV6-5,TRBJ2-7,TRBD1
CASSFDRGNYGYTF,TGTGCCAGCAGCTTTGACAGGGGGAACTATGGCTACACCTTC,-,TRBV7-2,TRBJ1-2,TRBD1
CASSWAEGPYTEAFF,TGCGCCAGCAGCTGGGCGGAGGGCCCTTACACTGAAGCTTTCTTT,-,TRBV5-1,TRBJ1-1,-
CASSLIRGGYNEQFF,TGTGCCAGCAGCTTAATCCGGGGGGGGTACAATGAGCAGTTCTTC,-,TRBV5-4,TRBJ2-1,TRBD2
CASSHLYGQGFGTNYGYTF,TGCGCCAGCAGCCACCTATACGGACAGGGCTTCGGAACTAACTATGGCTACACCTTC,once,TRBV4-1,TRBJ1-2,TRBD1
CASSQDQAGEETQYF,TGCGCCAGCAGCCAAGATCAGGCAGGGGAAGAGACCCAGTACTTC,-,TRBV4-3,TRBJ2-5,-
CASSGQGPSDTQYF,TGTGCCAGCAGTGGACAGGGTCCTTCAGATACGCAGTATTTT,-,TRBV2,TRBJ2-3,TRBD1